These T cell receptor beta chains were read from a single sample in a study of beta chain features in type 1 diabetes. Assay used: immunoSEQ multiplex PCR; TCRdb lists only in-frame clones, some missing. In the table there are over 650,000 clones, over 12% of which are singletons. The sample taken for sequencing was naive CD4+ T cells from blood. The receptors shown here come from a man aged 18 to 29 with type 1 diabetes. Each CDR3 is given with its conserved first and last residue. Fields, in order: CDR3 DNA, CDR3 protein, V gene, clone size, J gene, D gene. The D gene is left open where the match is weak. Where a row states a size, it is once, few, many or the class of an expanded clone; other rows omit it.

TGTGCCAGCGGATCGAGCGGGACAGCTTCCTACGAGCAGTACTTC CASGSSGTASYEQYF TRBV6-1 - TRBJ2-7 -
TGTGCCAGCAGCTTCACCGGGACAGGACTGTACGAGCAGTACTTC CASSFTGTGLYEQYF TRBV7-9 few TRBJ2-7 TRBD1
TGTGCCAGCAGCAAGGGGTTGAACACTGAAGCTTTCTTT CASSKGLNTEAFF TRBV6-5 - TRBJ1-1 -
TGTGCCAGCAGCTTAGAGAGGGGTCACACTGAAGCTTTCTTT CASSLERGHTEAFF TRBV7-2 - TRBJ1-1 -
TGCGCCAGCAGCTCCGGGACGGGGACTAGCGGGGTCTACAATGAGCAGTTCTTC CASSSGTGTSGVYNEQFF TRBV5-1 few TRBJ2-1 TRBD2
TGTGCCAGCTCCTATAGGGCCAACTATGGCTACACCTTC CASSYRANYGYTF TRBV25-1 few TRBJ1-2 -
TGTGCCAGTAAACTAGCGGGGGGCAGTCGGCAGTTCTTC CASKLAGGSRQFF TRBV6-5 - TRBJ2-1 TRBD2
TGTGCCAGCAGCTTGATCGACGGGGAGCTGTTTTTT CASSLIDGELFF TRBV11-1 few TRBJ2-2 -
TGCGCCAGCAGCCTAAGAGACACGAGGTTTGGTGAAGCTTTCTTT CASSLRDTRFGEAFF TRBV4-1 - TRBJ1-1 -
TGTGCCTGGGTCCGACAGGGTACGCAGTATTTT CAWVRQGTQYF TRBV30 few TRBJ2-3 TRBD1
TGTGCCAGCAGCGTTGCCGGGACGAGGAGCTCCTACGAGCAGTACTTC CASSVAGTRSSYEQYF TRBV7-2 few TRBJ2-7 -
TGTGCCAGCAGCTTAGAGGCGGCCGTGTCCTACAATGAGCAGTTCTTC CASSLEAAVSYNEQFF TRBV7-2 few TRBJ2-1 -
TGTGCCAGCAGCTTACCCTCCGGGGAGCTGTTTTTT CASSLPSGELFF TRBV7-9 - TRBJ2-2 -
TGCGCCAGCAGCCAAGCAGAGACCCAGTACTTC CASSQAETQYF TRBV4-3 few TRBJ2-5 -
TGCAGCGTGACCCGGGACAGGGCCACCTACGAGCAGTACTTC CSVTRDRATYEQYF TRBV29-1 few TRBJ2-7 TRBD1
TGTGCCAGCCAGGGTGACAGGGTTGGCAATGAGCAGTTCTTC CASQGDRVGNEQFF TRBV6-6 few TRBJ2-1 TRBD1
TGTGCCAGCAGCTTCATGAACACTGAAGCTTTCTTT CASSFMNTEAFF TRBV11-2 - TRBJ1-1 -
TGTGCCTGGAGTGAGTGGGTAACCTCGAACACCGGGGAGCTGTTTTTT CAWSEWVTSNTGELFF TRBV30 few TRBJ2-2 -
TGTGCCTGGAGCGAAAGGACAGGGGCTGGAAACACCATATATTTT CAWSERTGAGNTIYF TRBV30 - TRBJ1-3 TRBD1
TGTGCCAGCAGCCCACGTTGGGGACTAGCGGGGACCGGGGAGCTGTTTTTT CASSPRWGLAGTGELFF TRBV11-1 - TRBJ2-2 TRBD2
TGTGCCAGCAGTACCGTGGGGGTTGGGTCACCCCTCCACTTT CASSTVGVGSPLHF TRBV28 - TRBJ1-6 -
TGCAGCGTGGGGGTCGGGGAGACCCAGTACTTC CSVGVGETQYF TRBV29-1 - TRBJ2-5 -
TGTGCCAGCAGCTTGATTACATCGACCGAATACATTCAGTACTTC CASSLITSTEYIQYF TRBV5-6 few TRBJ2-4 -
TGCGCCAGCAGCCCTGGGTTGGGGACAGATACGCAGTATTTT CASSPGLGTDTQYF TRBV5-1 few TRBJ2-3 -
TGCGCCAGCAGCATGATTGGACAGGGCGGAGGCTACACCTTC CASSMIGQGGGYTF TRBV5-1 few TRBJ1-2 TRBD1
TGTGCCAGCAGCCCCCATCTGCGGGAGGGCTTCCCGTCCTACGAGCAGTACTTC CASSPHLREGFPSYEQYF TRBV7-9 - TRBJ2-7 TRBD2
TGTGCCAGCAGCTCCAGGGGAATAGCCAAAAACATTCAGTACTTC CASSSRGIAKNIQYF TRBV7-9 many TRBJ2-4 -
TGTGCCAGCAGCTTAGTCGGGACCGGTGAAAAACTGTTTTTT CASSLVGTGEKLFF TRBV13 many TRBJ1-4 -
TGTGCCAGCAGCTTTCGGTCCGGGAAAGGAGCTTTCTTT CASSFRSGKGAFF TRBV14 - TRBJ1-1 -
TGTGCCAGCAGCCCGGGACAGGGTCCCGATACGCAGTATTTT CASSPGQGPDTQYF TRBV28 - TRBJ2-3 TRBD1
TGTGCCAGCAGCCAGGGACTAGCGGGACCGTCGACTGCCTACGAGCAGTACTTC CASSQGLAGPSTAYEQYF TRBV7-9 few TRBJ2-7 TRBD2
TGCAGCGTTGGGGGAAGGGGTTTCGCTGAAGCTTTCTTT CSVGGRGFAEAFF TRBV29-1 few TRBJ1-1 -
TGTGCCTGGAGGGGACAGCGAACTATCGGCTACACCTTC CAWRGQRTIGYTF TRBV30 - TRBJ1-2 TRBD1
TGTGCCAGCTCACCACCGGACTCACAAGAGACCCAGTACTTC CASSPPDSQETQYF TRBV18 - TRBJ2-5 -
TGTGCCAGCAGCGCGGGCCAACTAGCCAAAAACATTCAGTACTTC CASSAGQLAKNIQYF TRBV9 - TRBJ2-4 -
TGTGCCAGCAGCGTAGGGAGCAGTAGCAATCAGCCCCAGCATTTT CASSVGSSSNQPQHF TRBV9 few TRBJ1-5 -
TGTGCCAGCAGCTTCGCATACACTGAAGCTTTCTTT CASSFAYTEAFF TRBV7-9 - TRBJ1-1 -
TGTGCCACCCTCTCGTGGGGGACTGAAGCTTTCTTT CATLSWGTEAFF TRBV6-6 few TRBJ1-1 -
TGTGCCAGCAGCAGCCGGGACAGCTATGGCTACACCTTC CASSSRDSYGYTF TRBV6-5 few TRBJ1-2 TRBD1
TGTGCCAGCAGTTCCGAGCAAGAGCAGTTCTTC CASSSEQEQFF TRBV5-5 few TRBJ2-1 -
TGTGCTAGCAGCTTAGCGGGAGGGGTCACAGATACGCAGTATTTT CASSLAGGVTDTQYF TRBV7-7 - TRBJ2-3 TRBD2
TGTGCCAGTAGTATGGAGGAGGGGATCGAATACGAGCAGTACTTC CASSMEEGIEYEQYF TRBV19 few TRBJ2-7 -
TGTGCCAGCAAACAGGGACCAAGCGGGGAGCTGTTTTTT CASKQGPSGELFF TRBV2 few TRBJ2-2 -
TGTGCCAGCAGCACTGAAACAGGGGGCCTGTACTTC CASSTETGGLYF TRBV9 few TRBJ2-7 TRBD1
TGTGCCAGCAGTTACGGTAACGCCAAAAACATTCAGTACTTC CASSYGNAKNIQYF TRBV6-5 - TRBJ2-4 -
TGTGCCAGCAGTTGGGCGGGGACCACTGAAGCTTTCTTT CASSWAGTTEAFF TRBV25-1 - TRBJ1-1 -
TGTGCCAGCAGTTACTCCCGGTTTAATTCACCCCTCCACTTT CASSYSRFNSPLHF TRBV6-5 - TRBJ1-6 -
TGTGCCAGCAGTGGGGATAGCGGGTTAGAGATGGAGACCCAGTACTTC CASSGDSGLEMETQYF TRBV2 - TRBJ2-5 TRBD2
TGTGCCAGCAGCCTGTCGGCGCAGTGGACAGATACGCAGTATTTT CASSLSAQWTDTQYF TRBV7-9 - TRBJ2-3 -
TGTGCCAGCGGTCGGCCCCAAGAGACCCAGTACTTC CASGRPQETQYF TRBV19 - TRBJ2-5 -